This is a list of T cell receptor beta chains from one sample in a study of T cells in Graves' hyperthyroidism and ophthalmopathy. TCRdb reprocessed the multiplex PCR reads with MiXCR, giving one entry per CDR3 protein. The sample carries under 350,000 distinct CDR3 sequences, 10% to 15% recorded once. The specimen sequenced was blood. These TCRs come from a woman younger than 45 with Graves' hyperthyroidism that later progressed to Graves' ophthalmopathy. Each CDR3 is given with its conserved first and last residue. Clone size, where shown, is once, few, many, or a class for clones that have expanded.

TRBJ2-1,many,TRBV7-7,CASSSGTSGMNEQFF
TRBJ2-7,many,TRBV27,CASSYNSGGWYEQYF
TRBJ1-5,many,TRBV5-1,CASSLEADQPQHF
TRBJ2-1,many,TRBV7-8,CASSRNRWTSGRNEQFF
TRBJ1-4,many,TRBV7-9,CASSSGVGGEELFF
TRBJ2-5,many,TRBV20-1,CSGGSAPSGTQYF
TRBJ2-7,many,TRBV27,CASSSGGALEQYF
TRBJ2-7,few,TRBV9,CASSVGGGNPYEQYF
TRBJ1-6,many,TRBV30,CAWAGDSYNSPLHF
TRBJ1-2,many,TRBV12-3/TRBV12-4,CASSSLPGQGLDGYTF
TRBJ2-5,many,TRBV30,CAWSIAGGFETQYF
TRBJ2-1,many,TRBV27,CASSWGGWNEQFF
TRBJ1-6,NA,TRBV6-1,CASRTDRGNSPLHF
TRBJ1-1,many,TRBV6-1,CASSPPRVNTEAFF
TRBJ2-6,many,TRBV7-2,CASSLVGDGANVLTF
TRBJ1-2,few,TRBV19,CASRRGSMYYGYTF
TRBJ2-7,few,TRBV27,CASSPLVAEPYEQYF
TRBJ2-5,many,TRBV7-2,CASSAPPGGETQYF
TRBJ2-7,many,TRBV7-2,CASNDPPGVSYEQYF
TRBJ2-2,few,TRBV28,CASKGGAGELFF
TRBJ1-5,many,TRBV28,CASRAGGGGQPQHF
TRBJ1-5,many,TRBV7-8,CASSLAAHSNQPQHF
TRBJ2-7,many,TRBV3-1,CASSQIRTGSDEQYF
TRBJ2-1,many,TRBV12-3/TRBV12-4,CASSQNPGTGVYNEQFF
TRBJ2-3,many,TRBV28,CASSTPGTGTDTQYF
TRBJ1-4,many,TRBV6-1,CASSVQQGAGEKLFF
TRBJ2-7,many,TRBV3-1,CASSQAGADYEQYF
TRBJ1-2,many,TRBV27,CASSRGTGGNYGYTF
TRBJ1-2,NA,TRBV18,CASSLGQLNYGYTF